What follows is one T cell receptor beta chain and its context. Its antigen remains unknown. The V gene's germline CDR1 is SGHRS and CDR2 YFSETQ. The CDR3 spans 15 residues. J was trimmed by 4 bases and V by 4 bases; bases with no gene match: 7. The sample is drawn from a study of cytomegalovirus exposure and HLA in healthy donors. Primers included in the PCR were 60 Vbeta and 13 Jbeta primers. Assay: immunoSEQ multiplex PCR; the TCRdb copy retains only in-frame clones and omits some. The sample lists 100,000 to 150,000 clones, 60% to 85% seen once, with 1.2% in the top ten. Whole-study results and caveats: Across donors, sequencing depth was assumed by presence/absence analyses to be roughly uniform.

The clonotype originates from a female donor in good health and CMV-seronegative. V is TRBV5-1 and J is TRBJ2-2; 7 nucleotides line up with TRBD1. Sequencing was performed on PBMCs. CDR3 in DNA: TGCGCCAGCAGCATAGACAGGGCGGGCACCGGGGAGCTGTTTTTT. Protein: CASSIDRAGTGELFF.